Shown below are 13 T cell receptor beta chains from a single sample sequenced in a study of Graves' ophthalmopathy and Graves' hyperthyroidism. The authors amplified TCR beta CDR3 regions from RNA transcripts. The authors performed first-round RT-PCR with HTBI primers and then a second-round multiplex PCR. Each CDR3 protein gets one entry after TCRdb re-called the multiplex PCR reads with MiXCR. The sample lists hundreds of thousands of distinct CDR3 sequences; 35% to 50% were seen once. The sequenced sample was peripheral blood. These receptor sequences come from an adult man with Graves' ophthalmopathy.

The chain combines TRBV2 with TRBJ1-1, with TRBD1 identical over 10 bases. After removal of 6 bases from V and 3 bases from J, the junction contained 7 bases not matched to a gene. The CDR3 loop spans 15 amino acids. CDR1 is SNHLY, CDR2 FYNNEI, per germline. The CDR3 loop reads CASRLDRGQDTEAFF. The CDR3 DNA follows: TGTGCCAGCAGGCTCGACAGGGGGCAGGACACTGAAGCTTTCTTT.

The chain links TRBV20-1 to TRBJ1-2; 12 bases fit TRBD1. V trimming: 3 bases; J trimming: 4 bases; junction bases outside the gene matches: 12. The V gene's germline CDR1 is DFQATT and CDR2 SNEGSKA (reference sequence). CDR3 length: 17 residues. DNA of the CDR3: TGCAGTGCTAGTTACCGGGACAGGGGGCTCTCCTTCTATGGCTACACCTTC. Translated: CSASYRDRGLSFYGYTF.

Concerning this clonotype: A far larger clone is a single base away, which makes a read error likely. The rearrangement links TRBV7-9 to TRBJ2-7; tentatively, D is TRBD2 (6 bases). CDR1 and CDR2 from the germline V gene are SEHNR and FQNEAQ (reference sequence). The CDR3 contains 12 residues. The chain's CDR3 is CASGLGGDEQYF. CDR3 DNA sequence: TGTGCCAGCGGCTTAGGAGGGGACGAGCAGTACTTC.

Note on this clonotype: A read error may produce the germline difference seen at one junction end. The V call is TRBV7-9, the J call TRBJ2-7, with 7 bases fitting TRBD1. Germline V gene sequence: CDR1 SEHNR, CDR2 FQNEAQ (reference sequence). This CDR3 contains 15 residues. CDR3 loop: CASSDIRDRSYKQYF. The CDR3 DNA follows: TGTGCCAGCAGTGATATCCGGGACAGATCCTACAAGCAGTACTTC.

This clonotype was recorded at least ten times. V and J are TRBV19 and TRBJ1-5; tentative D call: TRBD1 (5 bases). V was cut by 3 bases and J by 6 bases, with 12 bases left in between. Germline V gene sequence: CDR1 LNHDA, CDR2 SQIVND (reference sequence). The CDR3 sequence is 14 residues long. CDR3 sequence reads: CASSIRGVGQPQHF. The CDR3 DNA reads as TGTGCCAGTAGTATCCGAGGGGTTGGTCAGCCCCAGCATTTT.

This clonotype was seen ten or more times. The J gene is TRBJ1-4, the V gene TRBV15; D call uncertain. Germline V gives CDR1 LNHNV, CDR2 YYDKDF (reference sequence). V lost 0 bases and J 3 bases, leaving 8 bases between the germline ends. The CDR3 extends over 15 amino acids. DNA of the CDR3: TGTGCCACCAGCAGAGATTCGAGGTCTAATGAAAAACTGTTTTTT. Encoded protein: CATSRDSRSNEKLFF.

This clonotype has ten or more counts. This rearrangement joins TRBV20-1 to TRBJ1-5; tentatively, D is TRBD1 (5 bases). Germline values: CDR1 DFQATT, CDR2 SNEGSKA (reference sequence). The CDR3 runs 13 residues. V lost 5 bases and J 2 bases, leaving 10 bases between the germline ends. The CDR3 protein is CSAPGTGNQPQHF. CDR3 nucleotide sequence: TGCAGTGCTCCTGGGACGGGCAATCAGCCCCAGCATTTT.

This chain connects TRBV7-2 to TRBJ1-1, with D possibly being TRBD1 (6 bases). With 3 bases removed from V and 7 bases from J, the gap between germline ends came to 12 bases. The CDR3 is 13 amino acids. Looked up from germline, CDR1 is SGHTA and CDR2 is FQGNSA. CDR3 nucleotides: TGTGCCAGCAGCTTGGGGGCCAGAATTGAAGCTTTCTTT. Residues: CASSLGARIEAFF.

This clonotype was counted ten times or more. The chain employs TRBV7-9 and TRBJ2-6; 9 nucleotides match TRBD1. The V gene end was trimmed by 3 bases and the J gene end by 4 bases; junction bases not matched to a gene: 10. In germline, CDR1 is SEHNR, CDR2 FQNEAQ (reference sequence). There are 18 residues in the CDR3. The DNA for the CDR3 is TGTGCCAGCAGCTTCACCGCGGGGACAGGGATCGGGGCCAACGTCCTGACTTTC. This encodes CASSFTAGTGIGANVLTF.

In this sample, this clonotype turned up a few times. The chain is built from TRBV4-2 and TRBJ2-5, with TRBD1 identical over 10 bases. The germline V gene encodes CDR1 LGHNA and CDR2 YNFKEQ. This CDR3 contains 16 residues. Trimming at V came to 0 bases and at J to 5 bases, leaving 6 bases not matched to a gene. In nucleotides, the CDR3 is TGTGCCAGCAGCCAAGATCTGACAGGGGGCCGGGAGACCCAGTACTTC. This sequence encodes CASSQDLTGGRETQYF.

This clonotype was found many times. V is TRBV7-9 and J is TRBJ2-7; possible D gene TRBD2, 5 bases. CDR3 length equals 12 residues. V gave up 3 bases and J gave up 8 bases, with 11 bases separating them. From germline, CDR1 is SEHNR and CDR2 FQNEAQ (reference sequence). CDR3 amino acids: CASSFEGSKQYF. CDR3 coding DNA: TGTGCCAGCAGCTTCGAGGGTTCTAAGCAGTACTTC.

This rearrangement joins TRBV24-1 to TRBJ1-5; 9 positions agree with TRBD1. The better agreement between TRBJ2-3 and the DNA end casts doubt on the J call. CDR1 and CDR2 from the germline V gene are KGHDR and SFDVKD. The CDR3 extends over 13 amino acids. The CDR3 coding sequence is TGTGCCACCAGAAGGACAGGGGCAGATACGCAGTATTTT. Encoded protein: CATRRTGADTQYF.

With respect to this clonotype: This may arise from a read error, as a much more abundant clone is one base away. The V call is TRBV7-8, the J call TRBJ2-7, with 7 bases matching TRBD1. J lost 2 bases, V lost 6 bases, and 4 bases had no gene match. CDR1 SGHVS and CDR2 FQNEAQ come from the germline V gene. The CDR3 is 13 residues long. Here the CDR3 reads CASRATGTYEQYF. The CDR3 DNA reads TGTGCCAGCAGGGCGACAGGGACCTACGAGCAGTACTTC.